This T cell receptor beta chain was sequenced for a study of blood T cell repertoires in COVID-19. Study summary: T cells, B-cell-depleted T cells, or PBMCs provided the cDNA or gDNA that served as material.

Original processing notes: Estimates of nucleated cell counts were drawn from the amplification of reference gene primers. The assay was immunoSEQ multiplex PCR, and TCRdb's table has in-frame clones only and misses some. V, J and clone size reflect that table, while D and trimming were determined from the DNA. The sample shows 25,000 to 30,000 clones, around 89% of them seen only once. Per germline, CDR1 KGHSH and CDR2 LQKENI. Trimming removed 3 bases from V and 3 bases from J, with 11 bases in between. This CDR3 is built from 14 residues. The clonotype originates from a human donor in a cohort sampled during active COVID-19. V gene TRBV18 combines with J gene TRBJ1-2; unclear D gene. The sequencing sample was made of peripheral blood. The CDR3 spells CASSPQNLDYGYTF. CDR3 bases: TGTGCCAGCTCACCCCAGAACCTGGACTATGGCTACACCTTC.